This T cell receptor beta chain is drawn from a study of blood T cell repertoires in COVID-19. Study as a whole: The cDNA or gDNA used as material had been derived from T cells, B-cell-depleted T cells, or PBMCs.

All enrollees were about 18 to 95 years old and from about 25 US areas. What the recovered Cohort 3 donors had was two negative PCRs, clearance, or symptom resolution. In the authors' workflow: Amplifying reference gene primers gave estimates of nucleated cell counts. Profiled with immunoSEQ multiplex PCR; TCRdb holds only in-frame clones, not every one. D and trimming were read from the DNA, whereas the V and J calls and clone size are those reported in that table. The data hold approximately 290,000 clones, with 70% to 90% observed a single time. The CDR3 sequence is 11 residues long. V lost 5 bases, J lost 2 bases, and 4 bases lay in between.

The chain couples TRBV12-3 or TRBV12-4 to TRBJ2-7; D uncertain. Sequencing input: PBMCs or T cells enriched from blood (not recorded which). The TCR sequence derives from a woman aged 30 to 39 who had recovered from COVID-19. The CDR3 region is CASSRAYEQYF. The CDR3 coding sequence is TGTGCCAGCAGTCGGGCCTACGAGCAGTACTTC.